In its sample, the clone carrying this T cell receptor beta chain was seen once. The data derive from a study of CD8 T cells in ankylosing spondylitis. TCRdb ran MiXCR on the 5' RACE reads and lists one entry per CDR3 protein. This table has about 360,000 distinct CDR3 sequences, 20% to 25% appearing once. The CDR3 consists of 16 residues. V shed 6 bases and J 2 bases; nucleotides not matched to a gene: 8. Germline V gene sequence: CDR1 SQVTM, CDR2 ANQGSEA. The receptor was isolated from a male donor with ankylosing spondylitis or in good health (not recorded which). The sequenced material came from blood, either unsorted or a sorted T cell fraction (not recorded which). V is TRBV29-1 and J is TRBJ2-2; 11 bases agree with TRBD2. The CDR3 loop reads CSVFPTSGGNTGELFF. Written as DNA, the CDR3 is TGCAGCGTCTTTCCTACTAGCGGGGGAAACACCGGGGAGCTGTTTTTT.